Sequencing of this T cell receptor beta chain was carried out in a study of response to subunit inactivated influenza vaccine. Study findings and constraints: Authors suggested seasonal influenza vaccinations each recruit few new T cells.

TCRdb redid the calling of the RT-PCR reads with MiXCR, one entry per CDR3 protein. This table holds about 620,000 distinct CDR3 sequences, over 9.5% found once. V shed 5 bases and J shed 10 bases, with 12 bases lying between them. The CDR3 spans 12 residues. Germline V gene sequence: CDR1 MNHEY, CDR2 SVGEGT. Many counts were recorded for this clonotype. Its antigen is undetermined. The sample consisted of PBMCs from blood, taken on the day of vaccination. This clonotype was obtained from a man in his fifties who received an inactivated influenza vaccine. The rearrangement links TRBV6-2 or TRBV6-3 to TRBJ2-1; no clear D gene. CDR3 region: CASSPTDLEQFF. Here the CDR3 DNA reads TGTGCCAGCAGTCCTACAGATCTCGAGCAGTTCTTC.